This T cell receptor (beta chain) emerged from a study of blood T cell repertoires in COVID-19. The CDR3 length is 13 residues. Between the trimmed V and J ends, which lost 4 bases and 10 bases, there was a span of 13 bases. The germline V gene has CDR1 MNHEY and CDR2 SVGAGI. Sequenced by immunoSEQ multiplex PCR; TCRdb stores in-frame clones only, minus some. The sample comprises about 210,000 clones, more than 75% of which are singletons, and 4.3% rests with the top ten. The chain joins TRBV6-5 to TRBJ1-4; a possible D gene is TRBD1 (5 bases). Sequenced sample: PBMCs or T cells enriched from blood (not recorded which). This sequence was found in a man aged 25-45 years with acute COVID-19. CDR3 nucleotides: TGTGCCAGCAGTTCCTCCGCAAGGGGAAAACTGTTTTTT. Amino acid sequence: CASSSSARGKLFF.